This TCR beta chain was obtained from a study of T-cell memory formation after mild COVID-19. This clonotype was counted at least ten times. This CDR3 has 17 residues. Germline lookup yields CDR1 MNHEY and CDR2 SVGAGI. V was shortened by 4 bases and J by 1 base, with 14 bases between the two germline ends. TCRdb used MiXCR to reprocess the 5' RACE reads, holding one entry per CDR3 protein. This table holds some 57,000 distinct CDR3 sequences, 9% to 15% found once. The receptor comes from a man aged 18 to 29 who had mild COVID-19 (a few samples of this study predate the infection). Cell type and time point are not known. The rearrangement uses TRBV6-5 and TRBJ2-6; tentative D call: TRBD1 (5 bases). The sequenced sample was PBMCs or a T cell subset sorted from them (not recorded which). The CDR3 DNA is TGTGCCAGCAGTTTCACCCCCCAGGGTTCTGGGGCCAACGTCCTGACTTTC. Translated: CASSFTPQGSGANVLTF.